The clone carrying this T cell receptor beta chain was counted many times. The data were taken from a study of molecular identifiers for immune sequencing clone quantification. About the study: With replicates, the RNA of around 20,000 or 100,000 naive CD8 cells was split five ways and four were sequenced.

MiXCR was run by TCRdb on the PCR reads, yielding one entry per CDR3 protein. The sample yields more than 550,000 distinct CDR3 sequences, roughly 23% seen once. CDR3 size: 14 residues. The germline gives CDR1 SEHNR, CDR2 FQNEAQ (reference sequence). Unmatched junction bases numbered 7, after V lost 5 bases and J lost 3 bases. The source is a human donor in good health. Some libraries in this study had Jurkat cell RNA spiked in. This chain connects TRBV7-9 to TRBJ2-7; 7 nucleotides align to TRBD1. The sequenced sample was naive CD8+ T cells from blood, with Jurkat cell RNA spiked in. Subset denoted: FACS-sorted CD8+CD4-CCR7+CD45RA+ naive T cells. The CDR3 DNA reads as TGTGCCAGCAGCGTAACAGGGGCTGACTACGAGCAGTACTTC. Translating it yields CASSVTGADYEQYF.